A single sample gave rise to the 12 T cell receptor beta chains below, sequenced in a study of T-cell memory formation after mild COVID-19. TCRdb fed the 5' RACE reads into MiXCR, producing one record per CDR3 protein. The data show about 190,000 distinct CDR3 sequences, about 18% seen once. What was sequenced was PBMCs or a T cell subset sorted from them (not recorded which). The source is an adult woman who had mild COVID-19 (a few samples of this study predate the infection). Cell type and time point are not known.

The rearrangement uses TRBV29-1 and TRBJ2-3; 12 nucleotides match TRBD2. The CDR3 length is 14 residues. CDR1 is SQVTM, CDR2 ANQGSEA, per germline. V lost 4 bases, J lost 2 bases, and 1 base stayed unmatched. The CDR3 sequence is CSVGTSGNTDTQYF. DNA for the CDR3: TGCAGCGTTGGGACTAGCGGGAACACAGATACGCAGTATTTT.

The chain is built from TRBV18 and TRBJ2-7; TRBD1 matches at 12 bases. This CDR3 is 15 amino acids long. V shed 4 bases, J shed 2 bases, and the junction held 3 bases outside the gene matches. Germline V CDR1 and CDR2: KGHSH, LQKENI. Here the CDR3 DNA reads TGTGCCAGCTCACTGGGACAGGGGGCAACCTACGAGCAGTACTTC. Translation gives CASSLGQGATYEQYF.

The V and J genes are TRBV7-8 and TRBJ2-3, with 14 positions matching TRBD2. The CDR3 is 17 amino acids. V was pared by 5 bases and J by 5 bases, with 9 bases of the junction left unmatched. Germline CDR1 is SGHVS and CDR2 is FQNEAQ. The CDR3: CASSALGTSGRGDTQYF. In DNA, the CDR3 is TGTGCCAGCAGCGCTCTTGGGACTAGCGGGAGAGGAGATACGCAGTATTTT.

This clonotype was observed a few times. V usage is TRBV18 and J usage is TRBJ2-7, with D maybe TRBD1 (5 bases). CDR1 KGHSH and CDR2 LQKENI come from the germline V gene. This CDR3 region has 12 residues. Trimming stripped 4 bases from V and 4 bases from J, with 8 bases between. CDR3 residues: CASSRQLYEQYF. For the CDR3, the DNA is TGTGCCAGCTCACGACAGCTTTACGAGCAGTACTTC.

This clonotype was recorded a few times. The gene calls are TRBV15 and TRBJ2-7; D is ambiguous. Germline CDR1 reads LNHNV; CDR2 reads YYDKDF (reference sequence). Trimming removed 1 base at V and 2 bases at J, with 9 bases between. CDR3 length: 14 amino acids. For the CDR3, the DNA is TGTGCCACCAGCAGAGGCAGGAAGGCCTACGAGCAGTACTTC. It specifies CATSRGRKAYEQYF.

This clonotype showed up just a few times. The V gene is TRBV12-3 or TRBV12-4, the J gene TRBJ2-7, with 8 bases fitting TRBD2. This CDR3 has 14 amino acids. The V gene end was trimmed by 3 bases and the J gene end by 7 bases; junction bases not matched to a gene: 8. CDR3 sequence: CASSFLGGAREQYF. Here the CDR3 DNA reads TGTGCCAGCAGTTTTCTCGGGGGGGCGAGAGAGCAGTACTTC.

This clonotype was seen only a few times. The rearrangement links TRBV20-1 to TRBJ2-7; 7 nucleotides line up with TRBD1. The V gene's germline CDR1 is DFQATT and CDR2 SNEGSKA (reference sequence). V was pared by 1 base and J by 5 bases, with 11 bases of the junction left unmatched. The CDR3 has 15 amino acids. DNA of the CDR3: TGCAGTGCTAGAGCCCCGACAGGGAGAAAAGACGAGCAGTACTTC. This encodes CSARAPTGRKDEQYF.

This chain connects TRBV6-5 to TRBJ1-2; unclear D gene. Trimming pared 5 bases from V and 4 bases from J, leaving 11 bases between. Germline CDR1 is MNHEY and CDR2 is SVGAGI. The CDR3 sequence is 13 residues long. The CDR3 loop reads CASSQAGFYGYTF. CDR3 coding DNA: TGTGCCAGCAGTCAGGCCGGGTTCTATGGCTACACCTTC.

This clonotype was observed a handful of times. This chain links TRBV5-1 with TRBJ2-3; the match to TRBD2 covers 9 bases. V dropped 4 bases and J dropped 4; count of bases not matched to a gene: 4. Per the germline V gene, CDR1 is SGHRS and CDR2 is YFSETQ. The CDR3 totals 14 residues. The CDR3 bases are TGCGCCAGCAGCGTGCCTAGCGGGGCAGATACGCAGTATTTT. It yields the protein CASSVPSGADTQYF.

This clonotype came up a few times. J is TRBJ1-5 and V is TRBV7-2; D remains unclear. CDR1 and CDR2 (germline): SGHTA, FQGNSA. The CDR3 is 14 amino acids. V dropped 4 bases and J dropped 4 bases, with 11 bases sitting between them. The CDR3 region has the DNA TGTGCCAGCAGCTCCCAACCCTCAAATCAGCCCCAGCATTTT. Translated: CASSSQPSNQPQHF.

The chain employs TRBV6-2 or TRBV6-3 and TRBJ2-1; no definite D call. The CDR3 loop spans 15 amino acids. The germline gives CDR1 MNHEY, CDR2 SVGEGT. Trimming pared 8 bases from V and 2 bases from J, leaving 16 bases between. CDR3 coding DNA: TGTGCCAGCGGCAGATGGGGTTTGCCCTACAATGAGCAGTTCTTC. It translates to CASGRWGLPYNEQFF.

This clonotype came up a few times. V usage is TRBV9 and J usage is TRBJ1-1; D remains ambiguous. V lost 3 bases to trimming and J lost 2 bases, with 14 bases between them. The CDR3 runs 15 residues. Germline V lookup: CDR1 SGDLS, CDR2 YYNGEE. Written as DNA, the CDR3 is TGTGCCAGCAGCGCTACCGGGAAGACAAACACTGAAGCTTTCTTT. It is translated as CASSATGKTNTEAFF.